This T cell receptor beta chain came from a study of T cell changes during pregnancy in multiple sclerosis. The V and J ends lost 6 bases and 1 base respectively, with 18 bases between them. Germline lookup yields CDR1 SGHAT and CDR2 FQNNGV. The CDR3 length is 16 residues. TCRdb keeps only in-frame clones here, not all; method: immunoSEQ multiplex PCR. The table shows 95,000 to 110,000 clones, with approximately 90% occurring only once. The chain couples TRBV11-2 to TRBJ2-5, with D perhaps matching TRBD1 (6 bases). The sample was peripheral blood, taken after pregnancy. The clonotype originates from a female donor with multiple sclerosis, enrolled in a pregnancy study. The CDR3 region is CASRMRPGHFQETQYF. In DNA, the CDR3 is TGTGCCAGCAGAATGAGGCCGGGACACTTCCAAGAGACCCAGTACTTC.